This T cell receptor (beta chain) was sequenced during a study of blood T cell repertoires in COVID-19 (dated by TCRdb to 2019 to 2021). Background on the whole study: Samples covering the acute and convalescent phases of COVID-19 were provided by collaborators in the United States, Italy and Spain. The material from the prospective study consisted of cDNA or gDNA derived from T cells, B-cell-depleted T cells, or PBMCs. The dataset comprised deeply sampled blood TCRbeta repertoires from subjects exposed to, actively infected with, or recovered from COVID-19. The repertoires were made available in a free public database intended to serve as a resource for research on the immune response to SARS-CoV-2. The samples were drawn from the first 160 participants of the ongoing ImmuneRACE study and from 1,254 subjects provided by 6 global collaborators. Nearly every sample came with metadata listing a de-identified subject ID, COVID-19 status, age in years and sex. HLA class I and class II types, where available, came from metadata supplied by the sample provider rather than from assay-based typing. Study-wide findings and limitations: Clinical and demographic metadata were provided uncurated, with the amount varying by source and participant.

Participants in the prospective study were enrolled through a virtual design, were aged roughly 18 to 100 years, and lived in approximately 24 United States geographic areas. To assign participants to cohorts, the prospective study relied on clinical history that participants themselves reported in a screening survey and a study questionnaire. Exposed participants had been in contact with someone with a PCR-confirmed or clinician-diagnosed COVID-19 case within 2 weeks of study entry. In the prospective study, mobile phlebotomists collected whole blood, serum and a nasopharyngeal or oropharyngeal swab from each participant. Participants in the prospective study had the option to provide additional blood draws and questionnaires over a 2-month period. Blood samples from the prospective study were shipped frozen or at room temperature prior to DNA extraction. Comment on this clone: What this receptor recognizes is not known. Base qualities are not provided; no much larger clone lies one nucleotide away.

TCRbeta CDR3 regions were amplified from genomic DNA using the immunoSEQ Assay, a bias-controlled multiplex PCR. On the authors' methods: The number of nucleated cells in each sample was estimated by amplification of reference gene primers within the assay. To quantify the absolute abundance of each unique TCRbeta CDR3 rearrangement, sequence reads were collapsed and filtered. Productive Simpson clonality was computed per sample as the square root of Simpson's diversity index over productive rearrangements. TCRdb took over this immuneACCESS table, retaining in-frame rearrangements with V and J assigned. Such tables are incomplete; in checked studies, under half of the missing clones stem from an unresolved V gene, and the remainder is unexplained. From that table come the V and J calls and clone size; the DNA was used to work out D and trimming. Present in this sample are approximately 300,000 clones, over 90% of which were seen just once. 3.9% of the sample belongs to the ten largest clones.

The source is a woman younger than 45 who had been exposed to COVID-19. Sequencing was performed on PBMCs or T cells enriched from blood (not recorded which).

The CDR3 is CASSYYPRTEAFF. Read as DNA, the sequence is TGTGCCAGCAGTTACTACCCGCGCACTGAAGCTTTCTTT. This sequence uses TRBV6-5 and TRBJ1-1, with the D gene uncertain. CDR1 and CDR2, per the germline V gene, are MNHEY and SVGAGI. From the cysteine through the phenylalanine, the CDR3 covers 13 amino acids. This entry keeps only the CDR3 DNA: 39 bases, framed from base 1. The V end loses 1 base and the J end loses 4 bases, and a stretch of 7 bases separates them.